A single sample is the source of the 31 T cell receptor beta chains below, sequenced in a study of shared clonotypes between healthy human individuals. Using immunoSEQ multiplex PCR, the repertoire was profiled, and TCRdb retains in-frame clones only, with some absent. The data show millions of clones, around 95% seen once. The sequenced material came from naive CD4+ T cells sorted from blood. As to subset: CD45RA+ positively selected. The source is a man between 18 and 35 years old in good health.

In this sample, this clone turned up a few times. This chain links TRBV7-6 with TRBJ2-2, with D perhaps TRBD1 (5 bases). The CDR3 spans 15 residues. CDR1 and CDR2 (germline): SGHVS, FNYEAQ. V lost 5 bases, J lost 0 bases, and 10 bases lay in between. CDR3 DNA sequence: TGTGCCAGCAGCCCAGGACATACGAACACCGGGGAGCTGTTTTTT. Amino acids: CASSPGHTNTGELFF.

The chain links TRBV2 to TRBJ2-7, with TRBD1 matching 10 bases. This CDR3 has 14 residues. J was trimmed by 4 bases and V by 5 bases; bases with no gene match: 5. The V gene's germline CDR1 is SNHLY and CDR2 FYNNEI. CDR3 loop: CASSRQGAVYEQYF. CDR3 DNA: TGTGCCAGCAGTCGACAGGGGGCTGTGTACGAGCAGTACTTC.

CDR3 protein: CASSLIQGGKYNEQFF. The CDR3 DNA sequence: TGTGCCAGCAGTTTAATACAGGGAGGGAAATACAATGAGCAGTTCTTC. The chain uses TRBV27 and TRBJ2-1, with D maybe TRBD2 (7 bases). Germline V gives CDR1 MNHEY, CDR2 SMNVEV (reference sequence). This CDR3 is 16 amino acids long. The germline V and J ends were trimmed by 2 bases and 4 bases, with 15 bases remaining between them.

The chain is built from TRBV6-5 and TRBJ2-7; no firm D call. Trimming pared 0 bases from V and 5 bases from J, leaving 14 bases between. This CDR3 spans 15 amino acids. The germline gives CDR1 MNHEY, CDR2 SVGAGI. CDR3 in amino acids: CASSYSGAQIDEQYF. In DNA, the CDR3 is TGTGCCAGCAGTTACTCGGGTGCACAGATCGACGAGCAGTACTTC.

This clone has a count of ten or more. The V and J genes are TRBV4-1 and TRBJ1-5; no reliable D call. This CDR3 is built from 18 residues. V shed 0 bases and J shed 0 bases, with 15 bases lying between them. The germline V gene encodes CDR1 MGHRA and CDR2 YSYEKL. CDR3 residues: CASSQEEGRMASNQPQHF. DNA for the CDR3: TGCGCCAGCAGCCAAGAGGAGGGAAGGATGGCTAGCAATCAGCCCCAGCATTTT.

The CDR3 nucleotides read TGCAGCGTTGACATTGACAGGGAGTATGGCTACACCTTC. Translated, it gives CSVDIDREYGYTF. V is TRBV29-1 and J is TRBJ1-2, with 7 bases lining up with TRBD1. The CDR3 extends over 13 amino acids. V lost 3 bases to trimming and J lost 5 bases; unmatched junction nucleotides: 6. Germline CDR1 SQVTM, CDR2 ANQGSEA.

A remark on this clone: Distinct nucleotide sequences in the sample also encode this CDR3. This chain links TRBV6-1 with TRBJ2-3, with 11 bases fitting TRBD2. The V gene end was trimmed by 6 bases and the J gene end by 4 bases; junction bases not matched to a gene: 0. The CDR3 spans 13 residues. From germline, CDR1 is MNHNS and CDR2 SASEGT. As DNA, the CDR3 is TGTGCCAGCAGACTAGCGGGGGCAGATACGCAGTATTTT. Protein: CASRLAGADTQYF.

CDR3 sequence reads: CAWTGGHPQQYF. CDR3 DNA: TGTGCCTGGACAGGGGGCCACCCCCAGCAGTACTTC. The chain carries TRBV30 and TRBJ2-7; the match to TRBD1 covers 8 bases. Germline V gene sequence: CDR1 GTSNPN, CDR2 SVGIG (reference sequence). Losses at the gene ends were 4 bases for V and 8 bases for J; bases not matched to a gene: 7. This CDR3 region has 12 residues.

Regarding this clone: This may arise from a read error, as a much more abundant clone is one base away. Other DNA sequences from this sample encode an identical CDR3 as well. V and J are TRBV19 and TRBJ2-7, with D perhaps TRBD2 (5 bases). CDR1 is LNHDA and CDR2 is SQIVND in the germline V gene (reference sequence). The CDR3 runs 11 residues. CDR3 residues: CASSPGYEQYF. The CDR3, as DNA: TGCGCCAGTAGTCCGGGGTACGAGCAGTACTTC. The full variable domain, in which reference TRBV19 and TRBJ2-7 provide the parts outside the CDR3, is DGGITQSPKYLFRKEGQNVTLSCEQNLNHDAMYWYRQDPGQGLRLIYYSQIVNDFQKGDIAEGYSVSREKKESFPLTVTSAQKNPTAFYLCASSPGYEQYFGPGTRLTVT.

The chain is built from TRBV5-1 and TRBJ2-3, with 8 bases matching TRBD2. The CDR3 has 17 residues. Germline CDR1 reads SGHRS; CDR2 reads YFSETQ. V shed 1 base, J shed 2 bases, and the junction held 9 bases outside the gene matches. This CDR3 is CASSLRVRGATTDTQYF. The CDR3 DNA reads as TGCGCCAGCAGCTTGAGGGTGCGGGGGGCAACCACAGATACGCAGTATTTT.

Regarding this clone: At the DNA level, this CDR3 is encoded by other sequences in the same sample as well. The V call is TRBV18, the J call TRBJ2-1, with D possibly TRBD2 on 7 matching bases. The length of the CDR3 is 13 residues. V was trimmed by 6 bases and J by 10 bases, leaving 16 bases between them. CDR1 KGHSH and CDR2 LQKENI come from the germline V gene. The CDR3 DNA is TGTGCCAGCTCCCCTCCGGGGGGCAGGGAGCAGTTCTTC. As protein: CASSPPGGREQFF.

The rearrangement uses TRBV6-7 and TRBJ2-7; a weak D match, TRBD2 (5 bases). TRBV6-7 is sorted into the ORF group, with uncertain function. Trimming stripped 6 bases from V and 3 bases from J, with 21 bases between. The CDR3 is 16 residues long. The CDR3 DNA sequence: TGTGCCAGCAGCCGGACTCCGGACCTCCAAATCTACGAGCAGTACTTC. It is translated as CASSRTPDLQIYEQYF.

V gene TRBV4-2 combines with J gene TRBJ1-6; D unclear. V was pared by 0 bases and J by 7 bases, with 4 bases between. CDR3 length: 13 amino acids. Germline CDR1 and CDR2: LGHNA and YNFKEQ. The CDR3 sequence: CASSQDKNSPLHF. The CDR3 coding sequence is TGTGCCAGCAGCCAAGATAAGAATTCACCCCTCCACTTT.

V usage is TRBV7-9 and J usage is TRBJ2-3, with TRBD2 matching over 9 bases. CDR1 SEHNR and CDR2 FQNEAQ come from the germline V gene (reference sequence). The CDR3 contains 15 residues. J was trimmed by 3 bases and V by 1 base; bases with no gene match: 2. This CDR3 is CASSLESGGTDTQYF. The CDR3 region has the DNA TGTGCCAGCAGCTTAGAGAGCGGGGGGACAGATACGCAGTATTTT. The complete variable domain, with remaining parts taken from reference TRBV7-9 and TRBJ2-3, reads DTGVSQNPRHKITKRGQNVTFRCDPISEHNRLYWYRQTLGQGPEFLTYFQNEAQLEKSRLLSDRFSAERPKGSFSTLEIQRTEQGDSAMYLCASSLESGGTDTQYFGPGTRLTVL.

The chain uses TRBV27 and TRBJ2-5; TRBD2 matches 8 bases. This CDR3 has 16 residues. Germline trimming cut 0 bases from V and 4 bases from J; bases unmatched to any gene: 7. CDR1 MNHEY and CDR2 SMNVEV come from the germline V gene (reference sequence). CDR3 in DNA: TGTGCCAGCAGTTTATCGGCTAGCGGGTCTATAGAGACCCAGTACTTC. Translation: CASSLSASGSIETQYF.

CDR3 in amino acids: CASSSTKDRTINSPLHF. The CDR3 DNA reads as TGTGCCAGCAGCTCGACCAAGGACAGGACTATTAATTCACCCCTCCACTTT. This rearrangement joins TRBV5-4 to TRBJ1-6; the match to TRBD1 covers 7 bases. This CDR3 contains 17 residues. Germline lookup yields CDR1 SGHNT and CDR2 YYREEE (reference sequence). Losses at the gene ends were 3 bases for V and 6 bases for J; bases not matched to a gene: 12. Full variable domain (outside the CDR3, taken from reference TRBV5-4 and TRBJ1-6): ETGVTQSPTHLIKTRGQQVTLRCSSQSGHNTVSWYQQALGQGPQFIFQYYREEENGRGNFPPRFSGLQFPNYSSELNVNALELDDSALYLCASSSTKDRTINSPLHFGNGTRLTVT.

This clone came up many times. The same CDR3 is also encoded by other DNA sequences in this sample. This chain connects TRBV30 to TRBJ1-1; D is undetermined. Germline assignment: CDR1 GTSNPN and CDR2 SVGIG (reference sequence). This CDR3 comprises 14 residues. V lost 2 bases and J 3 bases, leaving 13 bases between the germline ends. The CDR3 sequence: CAWSRRRWDTEAFF. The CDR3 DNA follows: TGTGCCTGGAGTAGGAGGCGTTGGGACACTGAAGCTTTCTTT.

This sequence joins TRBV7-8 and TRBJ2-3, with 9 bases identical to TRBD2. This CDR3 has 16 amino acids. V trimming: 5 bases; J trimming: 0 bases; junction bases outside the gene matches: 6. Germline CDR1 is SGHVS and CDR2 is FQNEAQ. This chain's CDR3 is CASSRTSAISTDTQYF. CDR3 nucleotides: TGTGCCAGCAGCCGGACTAGCGCCATAAGCACAGATACGCAGTATTTT.

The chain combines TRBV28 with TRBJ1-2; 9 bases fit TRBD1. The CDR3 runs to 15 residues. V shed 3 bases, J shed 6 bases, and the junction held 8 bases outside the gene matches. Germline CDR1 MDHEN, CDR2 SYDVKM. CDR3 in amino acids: CASSFVARQGDGYTF. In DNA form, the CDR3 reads TGTGCCAGCAGTTTTGTAGCAAGACAGGGGGATGGCTACACCTTC.

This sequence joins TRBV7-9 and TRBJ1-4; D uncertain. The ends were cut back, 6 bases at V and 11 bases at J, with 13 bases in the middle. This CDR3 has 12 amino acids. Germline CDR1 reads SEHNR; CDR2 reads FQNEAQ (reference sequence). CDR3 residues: CASSQIEEKLFF. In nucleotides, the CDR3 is TGTGCCAGCAGTCAGATTGAGGAGAAACTGTTTTTT.

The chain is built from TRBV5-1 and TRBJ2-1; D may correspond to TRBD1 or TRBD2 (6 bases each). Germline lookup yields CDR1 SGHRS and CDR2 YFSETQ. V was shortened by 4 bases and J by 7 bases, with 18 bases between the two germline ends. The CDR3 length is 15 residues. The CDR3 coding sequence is TGCGCCAGCAGCCCAGGGGACCTAGGGGGGAATGAGCAGTTCTTC. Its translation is CASSPGDLGGNEQFF.

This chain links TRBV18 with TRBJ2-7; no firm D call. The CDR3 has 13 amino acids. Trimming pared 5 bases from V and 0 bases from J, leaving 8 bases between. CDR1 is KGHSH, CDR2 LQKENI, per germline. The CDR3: CASSSFTSYEQYF. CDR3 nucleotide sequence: TGTGCCAGCTCAAGCTTCACCTCCTACGAGCAGTACTTC.

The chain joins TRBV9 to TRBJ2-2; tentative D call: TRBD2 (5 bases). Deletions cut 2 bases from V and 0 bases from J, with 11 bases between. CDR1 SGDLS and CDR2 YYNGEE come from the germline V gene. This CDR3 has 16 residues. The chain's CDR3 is CASSVMTTSNTGELFF. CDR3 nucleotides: TGTGCCAGCAGCGTCATGACTACCTCGAACACCGGGGAGCTGTTTTTT.

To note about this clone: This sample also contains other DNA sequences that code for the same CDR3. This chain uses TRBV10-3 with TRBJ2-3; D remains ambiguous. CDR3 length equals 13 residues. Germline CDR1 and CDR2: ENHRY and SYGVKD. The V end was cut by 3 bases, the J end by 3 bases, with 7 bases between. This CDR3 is CAISEGRTDTQYF. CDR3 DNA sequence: TGTGCCATCAGTGAAGGGCGAACAGATACGCAGTATTTT.

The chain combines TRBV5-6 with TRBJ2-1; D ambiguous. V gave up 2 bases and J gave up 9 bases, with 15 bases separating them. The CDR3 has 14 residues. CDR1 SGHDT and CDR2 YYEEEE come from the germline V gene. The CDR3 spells CASSLSIEHIEQFF. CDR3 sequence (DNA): TGTGCCAGCAGCTTAAGTATAGAACATATTGAGCAGTTCTTC.

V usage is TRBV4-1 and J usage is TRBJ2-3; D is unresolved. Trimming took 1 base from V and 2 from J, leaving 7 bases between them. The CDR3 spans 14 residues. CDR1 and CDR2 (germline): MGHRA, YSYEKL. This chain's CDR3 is CASSQGLATDTQYF. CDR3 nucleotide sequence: TGCGCCAGCAGCCAAGGACTTGCCACAGATACGCAGTATTTT.

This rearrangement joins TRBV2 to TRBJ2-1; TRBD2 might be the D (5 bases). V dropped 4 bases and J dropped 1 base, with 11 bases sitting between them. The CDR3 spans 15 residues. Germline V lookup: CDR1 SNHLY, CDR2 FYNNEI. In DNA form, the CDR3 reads TGTGCCAGCAGTGGGGCTAGCAAATCCTACAATGAGCAGTTCTTC. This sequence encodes CASSGASKSYNEQFF.

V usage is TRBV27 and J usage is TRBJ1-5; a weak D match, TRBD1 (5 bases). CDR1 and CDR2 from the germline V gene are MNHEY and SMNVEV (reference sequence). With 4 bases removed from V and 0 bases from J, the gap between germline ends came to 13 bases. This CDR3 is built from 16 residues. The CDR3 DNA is TGTGCCAGCAGTTCAGGGTATAGTCGTAGCAATCAGCCCCAGCATTTT. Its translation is CASSSGYSRSNQPQHF.

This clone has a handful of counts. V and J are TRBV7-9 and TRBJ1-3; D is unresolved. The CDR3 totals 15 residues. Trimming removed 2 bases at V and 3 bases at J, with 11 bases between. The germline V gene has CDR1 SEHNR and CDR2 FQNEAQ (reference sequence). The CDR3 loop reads CASSLMRGLGNTIYF. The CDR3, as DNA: TGTGCCAGCAGCTTAATGAGAGGCCTTGGAAACACCATATATTTT.

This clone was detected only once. The CDR3 DNA follows: TGTGCCAGCAGTGCGGGTGCTGGGGACCCCACAGATACGCAGTATTTT. Its protein is CASSAGAGDPTDTQYF. The V and J genes are TRBV28 and TRBJ2-3, with D perhaps given as TRBD1 or TRBD2 (5 bases each). Looked up from germline, CDR1 is MDHEN and CDR2 is SYDVKM. This CDR3 has 16 residues. V lost 5 bases and J lost 2, with 17 bases in between.

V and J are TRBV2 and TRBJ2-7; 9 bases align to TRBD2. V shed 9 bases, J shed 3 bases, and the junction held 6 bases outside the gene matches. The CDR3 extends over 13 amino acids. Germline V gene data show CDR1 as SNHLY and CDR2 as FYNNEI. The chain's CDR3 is CASRAGGIYEQYF. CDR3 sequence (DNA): TGTGCCAGTAGGGCGGGAGGGATCTACGAGCAGTACTTC.